These 30 T cell receptor beta chains came from one sample sequenced in a study of identical twins. One entry per CDR3 protein results from TCRdb running MiXCR on the 5' RACE reads. In the table there are 200,000 to 250,000 distinct CDR3 sequences, less than 8% of which are singletons. In addition, the sample was reused for a study of yellow fever vaccine responses in identical twins.

The source material was memory (CD45RO+) T cells sorted from blood. The receptors here all came from a woman younger than 30 in good health.

This clonotype appeared many times. CDR3 in amino acids: CASTWIPPGTGTEAFF. CDR3 DNA sequence: TGTGCCAGCACTTGGATCCCCCCCGGGACAGGAACTGAAGCTTTCTTT. This chain connects TRBV12-3 or TRBV12-4 to TRBJ1-1; 8 positions agree with TRBD1. This CDR3 is 16 amino acids long. V lost 7 bases, J lost 5 bases, and 15 bases stayed unmatched.

This clonotype was seen a handful of times. This chain uses TRBV12-3 or TRBV12-4 with TRBJ1-5; D is unresolved. The CDR3 consists of 12 residues. The V end was cut by 4 bases, the J end by 4 bases, with 5 bases between. The CDR3 protein is CASSYPNQPQHF. CDR3 nucleotides: TGTGCCAGCAGTTACCCTAATCAGCCCCAGCATTTT.

This clonotype was detected many times. This chain connects TRBV4-3 to TRBJ2-7; 11 bases align to TRBD1. V dropped 3 bases and J dropped 3; count of bases not matched to a gene: 4. This CDR3 is 15 amino acids long. Germline assignment: CDR1 LGHNA and CDR2 YSLEER. Here the CDR3 reads CASSHRTGGNYEQYF. The CDR3 DNA follows: TGCGCCAGCAGCCATAGGACAGGGGGCAACTACGAGCAGTACTTC.

Only a few counts were recorded for this clonotype. The J gene is TRBJ2-1, the V gene TRBV6-2 or TRBV6-3; D not certain. V gave up 5 bases and J gave up 4 bases, with 6 bases separating them. CDR1 is MNHEY and CDR2 is SVGEGT in the germline V gene. The CDR3 extends over 12 amino acids. The CDR3 loop is CASSTVYNEQFF. The DNA of the CDR3 is TGTGCCAGCAGTACCGTATACAATGAGCAGTTCTTC.

This clonotype was seen ten or more times. The V call is TRBV7-9, the J call TRBJ2-3; 7 positions match TRBD2. CDR3 length: 13 amino acids. CDR1 and CDR2 (germline): SEHNR, FQNEAQ (reference sequence). The V segment lost 11 bases and the J segment 7 bases; nucleotides outside the gene matches: 12. CDR3 sequence (DNA): TGTGCCCTGAGGGCTAGCGGAAGCAATACGCAGTATTTT. Protein sequence: CALRASGSNTQYF.

This clonotype was counted ten times or more. CDR3 DNA: TGCGCCAGCAGCTTGGTCCAAGGCGAGACCTATGGCTACACCTTC. The encoded protein is CASSLVQGETYGYTF. The J gene is TRBJ1-2, the V gene TRBV5-1, with D hard to call. Trimming pared 0 bases from V and 4 bases from J, leaving 13 bases between. The CDR3 is 15 residues long. Germline V lookup: CDR1 SGHRS, CDR2 YFSETQ. The full variable domain, completed using reference TRBV5-1 and TRBJ1-2, is KAGVTQTPRYLIKTRGQQVTLSCSPISGHRSVSWYQQTPGQGLQFLFEYFSETQRNKGNFPGRFSGRQFSNSRSEMNVSTLELGDSALYLCASSLVQGETYGYTFGSGTRLTVV.

The V call is TRBV3-1, the J call TRBJ2-3; 16 bases are a match to TRBD2. Per germline, CDR1 LGHDT and CDR2 YNNKEL (reference sequence). Trimming took 6 bases from V and 6 from J; bases not matched to a gene: 3. The CDR3 is made up of 15 amino acids. CDR3: CASRPGLAGGDTQYF. For the CDR3, the DNA is TGTGCCAGCAGGCCGGGACTAGCGGGGGGGGATACGCAGTATTTT.

This clonotype appeared a few times. This chain connects TRBV27 to TRBJ2-3; tentatively, D is TRBD2 (5 bases). Per germline, CDR1 MNHEY and CDR2 SMNVEV (reference sequence). V lost 0 bases and J 0 bases, leaving 16 bases between the germline ends. The CDR3 sequence is 18 residues long. The CDR3 reads CASSLSRGAAQSTDTQYF. The CDR3 nucleotides read TGTGCCAGCAGTTTATCGAGAGGAGCGGCCCAGAGCACAGATACGCAGTATTTT.

The table lists this clonotype with many counts. The chain uses TRBV10-3 and TRBJ2-2; no definite D call. Germline-derived CDR1 and CDR2 are ENHRY and SYGVKD. This CDR3 contains 11 residues. Trimming removed 9 bases at V and 8 bases at J, with 10 bases between. The CDR3 DNA is TGTGCCATGTCCAACGGTGGGGAGCTGTTTTTT. This gives the protein CAMSNGGELFF.

This clonotype was observed many times. This chain connects TRBV24-1 to TRBJ2-1; 8 bases are a match to TRBD2. CDR3 size: 17 residues. CDR1 is KGHDR and CDR2 is SFDVKD in the germline V gene. Germline trimming cut 1 base from V and 1 base from J; bases unmatched to any gene: 5. This CDR3 reads CATSDLRGGRSYNEQFF. Written as DNA, the CDR3 is TGTGCCACCAGTGATTTACGAGGCGGGAGGTCCTACAATGAGCAGTTCTTC.

This clonotype was detected only a few times. The chain has TRBV4-3 and TRBJ1-6; 7 bases fit TRBD1. After removal of 0 bases from V and 4 bases from J, the junction contained 3 bases not matched to a gene. The CDR3 consists of 16 residues. Germline V lookup: CDR1 LGHNA, CDR2 YSLEER. DNA for the CDR3: TGCGCCAGCAGCCAAGATATGGGACAGTATAATTCACCCCTCCACTTT. It specifies CASSQDMGQYNSPLHF.

This clonotype was seen ten or more times. CDR3 DNA: TGTGCCACCAGTGATCGGTTGAAACTGTTTTTT. It codes for CATSDRLKLFF. This sequence joins TRBV24-1 and TRBJ1-4; D not certain. The V end lost 3 bases, the J end lost 11 bases, and 6 bases lay between the germline ends. Germline V gene sequence: CDR1 KGHDR, CDR2 SFDVKD. This CDR3 contains 11 residues.

This clonotype has at least ten counts. This sequence joins TRBV21-1 and TRBJ2-2; the DNA was not compared with TRBD1, the D call given in the table. TRBV21-1 constitutes a pseudogene. The length of the CDR3 is 17 residues. CDR3 amino acids: CASSKDRGRFYTGELFF. DNA for the CDR3: TGTGCCAGCAGCAAAGACAGGGGGCGCTTTTATACCGGGGAGCTGTTTTTT.

Ten or more counts support this clonotype. The chain is built from TRBV28 and TRBJ2-4, with D maybe TRBD2 (7 bases). V was shortened by 6 bases and J by 7 bases, with 19 bases between the two germline ends. Germline assignment: CDR1 MDHEN and CDR2 SYDVKM. There are 15 residues in the CDR3. The CDR3 DNA follows: TGTGCCAGCAGAACTCCAGGGGCCGGGGGGAACATTCAGTACTTC. Translation gives CASRTPGAGGNIQYF.

This clonotype occurred a few times. The chain joins TRBV7-8 to TRBJ2-1; 9 bases are shared with TRBD1. The germline V gene encodes CDR1 SGHVS and CDR2 FQNEAQ. The CDR3 is 16 residues long. The ends lost 2 bases at V and 5 bases at J; junction bases unmatched: 7. The CDR3 loop is CASSLKAGTGNNEQFF. CDR3 coding DNA: TGTGCCAGCAGCTTAAAAGCCGGGACAGGGAACAATGAGCAGTTCTTC. Combining the CDR3 with reference TRBV7-8 and TRBJ2-1 gives the whole variable domain GAGVSQSPRYKVAKRGQDVALRCDPISGHVSLFWYQQALGQGPEFLTYFQNEAQLDKSGLPSDRFFAERPEGSVSTLKIQRTQQEDSAVYLCASSLKAGTGNNEQFFGPGTRLTVL.

At least ten counts were recorded for this clonotype. The CDR3 region is CSATSGPVDTGELFF. The CDR3 coding sequence is TGCAGTGCTACCTCAGGGCCCGTGGACACCGGGGAGCTGTTTTTT. The chain is built from TRBV20-1 and TRBJ2-2, with D possibly being TRBD1 (5 bases). In germline, CDR1 is DFQATT, CDR2 SNEGSKA (reference sequence). V shed 4 bases and J shed 3 bases, with 15 bases lying between them. CDR3 size: 15 residues.

This clonotype came up many times. The V call is TRBV7-8, the J call TRBJ2-7; D assignment may be TRBD1 or TRBD2 (5 bases each). Trimming removed 5 bases from V and 2 bases from J, with 16 bases in between. The germline V gene has CDR1 SGHVS and CDR2 FQNEAQ. This CDR3 comprises 15 residues. This CDR3 is CASSPDNRGAYEQYF. CDR3 DNA sequence: TGTGCCAGCAGCCCGGATAATAGGGGAGCCTACGAGCAGTACTTC.

This clonotype was seen more than once but under ten times. A much larger clone differs from this one at a single base, so this may be a read error. The chain couples TRBV24-1 to TRBJ2-7; 7 bases align to TRBD1. V lost 3 bases to trimming and J lost 6 bases; unmatched junction nucleotides: 4. Germline loops: CDR1 KGHDR, CDR2 SFDVKD. The CDR3 sequence is 13 residues long. The chain's CDR3 is CATSDMGTAEQYF. In DNA form, the CDR3 reads TGTGCCACCAGTGATATGGGGACAGCCGAGCAGTACTTC.

The genes are TRBV7-9 and TRBJ2-2; 10 positions match TRBD1. Unmatched junction bases numbered 5, after V lost 3 bases and J lost 4 bases. The CDR3 loop spans 16 amino acids. Germline V gene data show CDR1 as SEHNR and CDR2 as FQNEAQ (reference sequence). The CDR3 protein is CASSFPGQGTTGELFF. In DNA, the CDR3 is TGTGCCAGCAGCTTTCCGGGACAGGGGACCACCGGGGAGCTGTTTTTT.

This clonotype was detected many times. The rearrangement uses TRBV6-5 and TRBJ2-1, with a possible D match to TRBD2 (5 bases). CDR3 length equals 15 residues. Germline loops: CDR1 MNHEY, CDR2 SVGAGI. The germline V and J ends were trimmed by 2 bases and 2 bases, with 10 bases remaining between them. The DNA for the CDR3 is TGTGCCAGCAGTTACGCGGGTCCAACCTACAATGAGCAGTTCTTC. As protein: CASSYAGPTYNEQFF.

This clonotype was found a few times. The chain employs TRBV29-1 and TRBJ2-2; 10 bases match TRBD1. Looked up from germline, CDR1 is SQVTM and CDR2 is ANQGSEA. The ends lost 6 bases at V and 0 bases at J; junction bases unmatched: 4. This CDR3 spans 15 amino acids. The CDR3 sequence: CSVRDRGPNTGELFF. The CDR3 DNA reads TGCAGCGTGCGGGACAGGGGACCGAACACCGGGGAGCTGTTTTTT.

This clonotype was detected many times. The chain employs TRBV6-4 and TRBJ2-2, with D unresolved. Germline V CDR1 and CDR2: MRHNA, SNTAGT. This CDR3 spans 13 amino acids. The V end lost 0 bases, the J end lost 6 bases, and 5 bases lay between the germline ends. DNA for the CDR3: TGTGCCAGCAGTGACTCTAGCTCCGGGGAGCTGTTTTTT. Amino acids: CASSDSSSGELFF.

In its sample, this clonotype was seen a few times. This chain links TRBV7-9 with TRBJ1-3, with TRBD1 identical over 9 bases. The CDR3 contains 15 residues. Germline V gives CDR1 SEHNR, CDR2 FQNEAQ (reference sequence). Trimming cost V 4 bases and J 0 bases; bases outside gene matches: 1. The CDR3, as DNA: TGTGCCAGCAGCTGGGACAGGGACTCTGGAAACACCATATATTTT. It translates to CASSWDRDSGNTIYF.

This clonotype was picked up many times. V and J are TRBV27 and TRBJ2-7; 9 nucleotides align to TRBD2. CDR3 length equals 16 residues. Germline-derived CDR1 and CDR2 are MNHEY and SMNVEV (reference sequence). The J segment lost 2 bases and the V segment lost 6 bases, leaving 11 bases of the junction unmatched. This CDR3 is CASSVSGLALTYEQYF. CDR3 nucleotide sequence: TGTGCCAGCAGCGTCTCGGGACTAGCACTGACCTACGAGCAGTACTTC.

J is TRBJ2-7 and V is TRBV2; 7 positions match TRBD2. CDR1 and CDR2 (germline): SNHLY, FYNNEI. CDR3 size: 14 residues. Trimming removed 7 bases from V and 3 bases from J; junction bases left unmatched: 9. CDR3 in amino acids: CASNSLADFYEQYF. CDR3 DNA: TGTGCCAGCAATAGTCTAGCGGACTTCTACGAGCAGTACTTC.

This clonotype was observed a few times. Here the CDR3 reads CASRPGQGDYEQYF. The CDR3 DNA sequence: TGTGCCAGCAGACCTGGACAGGGGGACTACGAGCAGTACTTC. The V gene is TRBV5-8, the J gene TRBJ2-7, with TRBD1 identical over 10 bases. With V trimmed by 5 bases and J by 3 bases, 5 bases remained unmatched. CDR1 is SGHTS and CDR2 is YDEGEE in the germline V gene. The CDR3 totals 14 residues.

Ten or more counts support this clonotype. J is TRBJ2-3 and V is TRBV7-2; 8 bases match TRBD2. Unmatched junction bases numbered 2, after V lost 3 bases and J lost 3 bases. From germline, CDR1 is SGHTA and CDR2 FQGNSA. The CDR3 spans 14 residues. DNA for the CDR3: TGTGCCAGCAGCTTTGAGCGGGGGACAGATACGCAGTATTTT. This codes for CASSFERGTDTQYF.

This clonotype showed up many times. V is TRBV20-1 and J is TRBJ2-3; 9 bases match TRBD2. This CDR3 has 15 residues. From germline, CDR1 is DFQATT and CDR2 SNEGSKA (reference sequence). V gave up 0 bases and J gave up 5 bases; unmatched junction bases: 6. CDR3 bases: TGCAGTGCTAGAGATCCGGGACTAGCCCTAGATACGCAGTATTTT. Translation gives CSARDPGLALDTQYF.

The chain joins TRBV7-9 to TRBJ2-1; possible D gene TRBD1, 6 bases. With 10 bases removed from V and 8 bases from J, the gap between germline ends came to 12 bases. CDR3 size: 11 residues. In germline, CDR1 is SEHNR, CDR2 FQNEAQ (reference sequence). This chain's CDR3 is CATAPGDEQFF. DNA of the CDR3: TGTGCCACCGCCCCAGGGGATGAGCAGTTCTTC.

In this sample, this clonotype turned up a few times. This sequence joins TRBV6-5 and TRBJ2-7; no reliable D call. Germline V CDR1 and CDR2: MNHEY, SVGAGI. This CDR3 spans 14 amino acids. V lost 5 bases and J lost 0, with 11 bases in between. CDR3 sequence: CASSASPNSYEQYF. The CDR3 bases are TGTGCCAGCAGTGCCTCGCCTAACTCCTACGAGCAGTACTTC.